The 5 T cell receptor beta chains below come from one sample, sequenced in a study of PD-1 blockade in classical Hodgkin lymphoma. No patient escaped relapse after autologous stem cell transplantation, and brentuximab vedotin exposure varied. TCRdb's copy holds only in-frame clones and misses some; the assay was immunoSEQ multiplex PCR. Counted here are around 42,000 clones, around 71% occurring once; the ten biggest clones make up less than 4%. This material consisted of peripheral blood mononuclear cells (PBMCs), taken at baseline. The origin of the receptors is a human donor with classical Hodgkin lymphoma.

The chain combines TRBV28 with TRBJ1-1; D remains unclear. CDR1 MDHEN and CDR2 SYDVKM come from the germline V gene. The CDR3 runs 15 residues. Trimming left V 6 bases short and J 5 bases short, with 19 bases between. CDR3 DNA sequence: TGTGCCAGCAGCCAAATTCAGGAGGCCCCGACTGAAGCTTTCTTT. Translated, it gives CASSQIQEAPTEAFF.

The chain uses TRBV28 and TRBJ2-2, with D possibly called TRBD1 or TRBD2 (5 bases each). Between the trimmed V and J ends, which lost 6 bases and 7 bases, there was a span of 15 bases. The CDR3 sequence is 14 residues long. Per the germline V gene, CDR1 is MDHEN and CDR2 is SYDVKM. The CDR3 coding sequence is TGTGCCAGCAGCCCTTGGGGGATCGACGGGGAGCTGTTTTTT. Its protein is CASSPWGIDGELFF.

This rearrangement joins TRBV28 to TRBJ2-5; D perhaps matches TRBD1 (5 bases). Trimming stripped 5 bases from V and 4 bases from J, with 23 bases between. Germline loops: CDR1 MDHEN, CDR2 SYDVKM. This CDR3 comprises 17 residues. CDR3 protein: CASSPISVRRQGETQYF. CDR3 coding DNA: TGTGCCAGCAGTCCCATATCGGTCCGTCGGCAGGGAGAGACCCAGTACTTC.

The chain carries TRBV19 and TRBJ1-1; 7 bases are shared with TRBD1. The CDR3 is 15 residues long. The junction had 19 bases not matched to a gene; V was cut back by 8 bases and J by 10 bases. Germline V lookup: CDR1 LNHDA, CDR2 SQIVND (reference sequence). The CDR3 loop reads CASLKGTGAGGRAFF. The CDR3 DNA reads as TGTGCCAGTTTGAAGGGTACAGGGGCCGGGGGGCGAGCTTTCTTT.

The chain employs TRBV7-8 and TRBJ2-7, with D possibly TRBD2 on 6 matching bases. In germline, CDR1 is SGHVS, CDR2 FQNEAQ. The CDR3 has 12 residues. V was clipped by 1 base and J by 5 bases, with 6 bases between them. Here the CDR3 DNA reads TGTGCCAGCAGCTTAGGGGGGGACGAGCAGTACTTC. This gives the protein CASSLGGDEQYF.